The next 28 T cell receptor beta chains were all read from a single sample in a study of tumor and adjacent non-tumor tissue in lung cancer. RNA was extracted from bulk tissue without any cell sorting. A modified ARM-PCR protocol with three rounds of nested PCR amplified TCRbeta. TCRdb processed the multiplex PCR reads anew with MiXCR; each CDR3 protein has one entry. The sample has around 210,000 distinct CDR3 sequences; over 55% are singletons. Specimen: lung tumor tissue. Receptors were obtained from a man aged 60 to 75 with non-small cell lung cancer.

This chain connects TRBV12-5 to TRBJ1-2, with D perhaps TRBD1 (6 bases). Germline loops: CDR1 LGHNT, CDR2 FRNRAP. The CDR3 contains 13 residues. Trimming shortened V by 4 bases and J by 7 bases, and 13 bases separated the two germline ends. The CDR3 loop is CASGWGLGAGYTF. CDR3 DNA sequence: TGTGCTAGTGGTTGGGGACTGGGGGCTGGCTACACCTTC. The full variable domain, its missing parts supplied by reference TRBV12-5 and TRBJ1-2, is DARVTQTPRHKVTEMGQEVTMRCQPILGHNTVFWYRQTMMQGLELLAYFRNRAPLDDSGMPKDRFSAEMPDATLATLKIQPSEPRDSAVYFCASGWGLGAGYTFGSGTRLTVV.

The rearrangement joins TRBV4-2 to TRBJ2-7; TRBD2 agrees at 8 bases. Per germline, CDR1 LGHNA and CDR2 YNFKEQ. Unmatched junction bases numbered 5, after V lost 7 bases and J lost 0 bases. The CDR3 covers 14 residues. CDR3 nucleotide sequence: TGTGCCAGCATTCAAGGGACTAGCTCCTACGAGCAGTACTTC. Protein product: CASIQGTSSYEQYF.

In this sample, this clonotype turned up a few times. This chain uses TRBV6-6 with TRBJ1-2; possible D gene TRBD1, 5 bases. Trimming removed 6 bases at V and 2 bases at J, with 16 bases between. The CDR3 consists of 15 residues. Per germline, CDR1 MNHNY and CDR2 SVGAGI (reference sequence). The CDR3 coding sequence is TGTGCCAGCAGACCCGGGACGCAGGAGAACTATGGCTACACCTTC. Translated: CASRPGTQENYGYTF.

The chain is built from TRBV20-1 and TRBJ2-7; weak D call: TRBD1 (5 bases). This CDR3 region has 13 residues. V shed 7 bases and J shed 2 bases, with 15 bases lying between them. Germline CDR1 and CDR2: DFQATT and SNEGSKA (reference sequence). The CDR3 loop is CSVTATDTYEQYF. The CDR3 nucleotides read TGCAGTGTTACGGCGACAGATACCTACGAGCAGTACTTC.

For the CDR3, the DNA is TGTGCCAGCATCTTCCTAGCGGGGGGGACCGATACGCAGTATTTT. It codes for CASIFLAGGTDTQYF. The chain has TRBV11-2 and TRBJ2-3, with 12 positions matching TRBD2. The CDR3 is 15 residues long. Germline CDR1 is SGHAT and CDR2 is FQNNGV. V shed 7 bases and J 6 bases; nucleotides not matched to a gene: 8.

Remarks on this clonotype: The junction shows a germline mismatch at one end, possibly a read error. This chain links TRBV7-9 with TRBJ2-3; D not certain. The germline CDR1 and CDR2 sequences are SEHNR and FQNEAQ (reference sequence). This CDR3 has 12 amino acids. The CDR3 region is CASSRSPDTQFF. Here the CDR3 DNA reads TGTGCCAGTAGCCGGAGCCCCGATACGCAGTTTTTT. Full variable domain (outside the CDR3, taken from reference TRBV7-9 and TRBJ2-3): DTGVSQNPRHKITKRGQNVTFRCDPISEHNRLYWYRQTLGQGPEFLTYFQNEAQLEKSRLLSDRFSAERPKGSFSTLEIQRTEQGDSAMYLCASSRSPDTQFFGPGTRLTVL.

In regard to this clonotype: At one boundary the junction diverges from the germline segment, which might be a read error. CDR3 amino acids: CASCLRLRDTEAFF. CDR3 DNA sequence: TGTGCCAGCTGTTTGAGACTAAGGGACACTGAAGCTTTCTTT. This rearrangement joins TRBV12-3 or TRBV12-4 to TRBJ1-1; D unclear. The length of the CDR3 is 14 residues.

This chain links TRBV11-1 with TRBJ2-2; D gene uncertain. From germline, CDR1 is SGHAT and CDR2 FQDESV (reference sequence). This CDR3 is 17 amino acids long. V was pared by 4 bases and J by 0 bases, with 15 bases between. CDR3 nucleotides: TGTGCCAGCAGCTCTCCTCGTCTGGGGTCGAACACCGGGGAGCTGTTTTTT. It encodes CASSSPRLGSNTGELFF. The complete variable domain, with remaining parts taken from reference TRBV11-1 and TRBJ2-2, reads EAEVAQSPRYKITEKSQAVAFWCDPISGHATLYWYRQILGQGPELLVQFQDESVVDDSQLPKDRFSAERLKGVDSTLKIQPAELGDSAMYLCASSSPRLGSNTGELFFGEGSRLTVL.

This clonotype has a single count. The chain is built from TRBV12-3 or TRBV12-4 and TRBJ2-5; 11 positions match TRBD2. The V gene end was trimmed by 6 bases and the J gene end by 9 bases; junction bases not matched to a gene: 12. CDR3 size: 15 residues. The CDR3 here is CASSPGRLAGSAQYF. Here the CDR3 DNA reads TGTGCCAGCAGCCCAGGCCGACTAGCGGGAAGCGCCCAGTACTTC.

Comments on this clonotype: A junction end diverges from the germline sequence, so it may reflect a read error. The rearrangement joins TRBV11-3 to TRBJ1-1; no clear D. From germline, CDR1 is SGHNT and CDR2 YENEEA. The CDR3 is made up of 14 amino acids. For the CDR3, the DNA is TGTGCCAGCAGCTTAGACGGAGTGAACACTGATGCTTACTTT. This encodes CASSLDGVNTDAYF.

About this clonotype itself: Mismatch with germline at one junction end may stem from a read error. V and J are TRBV20-1 and TRBJ2-1; the match to TRBD2 covers 8 bases. Germline V gene lookup returns CDR1 DFQATT and CDR2 SNEGSKA (reference sequence). The CDR3 extends over 14 amino acids. DNA for the CDR3: TGCAGTGCTAGAGCGGGGGGGAGCTGGTATGAACAGTTCTTC. This encodes CSARAGGSWYEQFF.

A word on this clonotype: Here the CDR3 omits its conserved ending phenylalanine or tryptophan, so a read error is the likely source. The chain is built from TRBV6-2 or TRBV6-3 and TRBJ2-6; 12 nucleotides match TRBD1. Looked up from germline, CDR1 is MNHEY and CDR2 is SVGEGT. The CDR3 is 17 amino acids. The DNA for the CDR3 is TGTGCCAGCAGAACGGGACAGGGGGCCGACGGGGCCAACGTTCTGACTTAC. Its protein product is CASRTGQGADGANVLTY.

This chain joins TRBV4-3 and TRBJ2-5, with D perhaps assigned TRBD1 or TRBD2 (6 bases each). Looked up from germline, CDR1 is LGHNA and CDR2 is YSLEER. The V end lost 3 bases, the J end lost 9 bases, and 26 bases lay between the germline ends. CDR3 size: 17 residues. CDR3: CASSQDPPGDTGEAQYF. The CDR3 bases are TGCGCCAGCAGCCAGGACCCGCCAGGGGACACCGGGGAGGCCCAGTACTTC.

The table lists this clonotype with a count of one. The gene calls are TRBV5-4 and TRBJ1-2, with 8 bases aligning to TRBD1. This CDR3 contains 15 residues. The germline V gene encodes CDR1 SGHNT and CDR2 YYREEE (reference sequence). The ends lost 3 bases at V and 3 bases at J; junction bases unmatched: 7. The CDR3 DNA reads as TGTGCCAGCAGCTCCGGACAGGGTGATGACTATGGCTACACCTTC. Translation: CASSSGQGDDYGYTF.

Concerning this clonotype itself: Its ends do not fully match the called genes, so a read error is possible. The rearrangement uses TRBV10-1 and TRBJ2-1, with D tentatively TRBD2 (5 bases). The CDR3 loop spans 13 amino acids. CDR1 and CDR2 from the germline V gene are WNHNN and SYGVQD (reference sequence). The CDR3 nucleotides are TGCGCCAGTAGTGAGGGCTCCTACAATGATCAGTTCTTC. It codes for CASSEGSYNDQFF.

Concerning this clonotype itself: A junction boundary mismatches the germline segment, possibly from a read error. The chain is built from TRBV11-2 and TRBJ2-5, with 12 bases aligning to TRBD2. The end of the DNA is better explained by TRBJ2-1, so the J call may be wrong. Germline V gives CDR1 SGHAT, CDR2 FQNNGV. The CDR3 totals 17 residues. CDR3: CASSIDLGLAGQETQFF. CDR3 nucleotides: TGTGCCAGCAGCATAGATCTAGGACTAGCGGGGCAAGAGACCCAGTTCTTC.

A note on this clonotype: This may be a read error, as it is one base from a much larger clone. The chain carries TRBV20-1 and TRBJ2-5; 7 nucleotides match TRBD2. The CDR3 totals 16 residues. Per germline, CDR1 DFQATT and CDR2 SNEGSKA (reference sequence). CDR3 region: CSAKPPWTSRQETHYF. CDR3 in DNA: TGCAGTGCTAAGCCACCCTGGACTAGTCGCCAAGAGACCCATTACTTC.

This clonotype was seen only a few times. The chain carries TRBV4-3 and TRBJ1-6; no reliable D call. Trimming stripped 4 bases from V and 4 bases from J, with 11 bases between. Germline V gives CDR1 LGHNA, CDR2 YSLEER. The CDR3 totals 15 residues. The CDR3 DNA reads TGCGCCAGCAGCCCAGCGGGCAGTTATAATTCACCCCTCCACTTT. Amino acid sequence: CASSPAGSYNSPLHF.

This clonotype was seen a single time. Germline and junction disagree at one end, which may indicate a read error. The chain is built from TRBV12-3 or TRBV12-4 and TRBJ2-7, with 9 bases identical to TRBD1. The CDR3 is made up of 15 amino acids. CDR3 DNA: TGTGCCAGCAGTGACCATGGGACAGGGAAATACGAGCAGTATTTC. This encodes CASSDHGTGKYEQYF.

For this clonotype: A much larger clone differs by one base, so this may be a read error. The CDR3 DNA reads TGTGCCAGCACCCCCCGGAGGGGGCACACCGGGGGGCTGTTTTTT. Amino acid sequence: CASTPRRGHTGGLFF. The chain carries TRBV12-3 or TRBV12-4 and TRBJ2-2; D is perhaps TRBD1 (7 bases). The CDR3 length is 15 residues.

This clonotype has a handful of counts. The chain recombines TRBV12-3 or TRBV12-4 with TRBJ1-1; TRBD1 is a possible D gene (6 bases). This CDR3 comprises 14 residues. Trimming pared 7 bases from V and 3 bases from J, leaving 15 bases between. The CDR3 bases are TGTGCCAGCACTCAGACAGGCGGTTACACTGAAGCTTTCTTT. This codes for CASTQTGGYTEAFF.

The J gene is TRBJ2-5, the V gene TRBV28; D not certain. V was shortened by 1 base and J by 5 bases, with 5 bases between the two germline ends. This CDR3 is 12 amino acids long. CDR1 MDHEN and CDR2 SYDVKM come from the germline V gene. The CDR3 nucleotides are TGTGCCAGCAGTTTATATGGGGAGACCCAGTACTTC. Translated: CASSLYGETQYF.

The CDR3 protein is CASSFSGRDFDTQYF. CDR3 DNA: TGCGCCAGCAGCTTCTCTGGCAGGGATTTTGATACGCAGTATTTT. The chain links TRBV5-1 to TRBJ2-3, with D perhaps TRBD1 (5 bases). Germline CDR1 SGHRS, CDR2 YFSETQ. This CDR3 contains 15 residues. V lost 2 bases to trimming and J lost 6 bases, with 16 bases between them. Full variable domain (missing parts from reference TRBV5-1 and TRBJ2-3): KAGVTQTPRYLIKTRGQQVTLSCSPISGHRSVSWYQQTPGQGLQFLFEYFSETQRNKGNFPGRFSGRQFSNSRSEMNVSTLELGDSALYLCASSFSGRDFDTQYFGPGTRLTVL.

This clonotype appeared many times. This rearrangement joins TRBV6-1 to TRBJ2-7; TRBD1 aligns across 9 bases. Germline V gene sequence: CDR1 MNHNS, CDR2 SASEGT. CDR3 length: 15 amino acids. V was clipped by 7 bases and J by 3 bases; unmatched bases: 10. CDR3 region: CASKYLGTGYYEQYF. CDR3 nucleotides: TGTGCCAGCAAATACCTGGGGACAGGGTACTACGAGCAGTACTTC.

This clonotype was found many times. The CDR3 DNA follows: TGCAGCGTTGACCCCAGGGGCCCAGATACGCAGTATTTT. This encodes CSVDPRGPDTQYF. The V and J genes are TRBV29-1 and TRBJ2-3, with D possibly TRBD1 on 6 matching bases. Germline V lookup: CDR1 SQVTM, CDR2 ANQGSEA. This CDR3 spans 13 amino acids. Trimming removed 3 bases from V and 4 bases from J, with 11 bases in between.

Of note for this clonotype: One end of the junction fails to match germline, which may point to a read error. This sequence joins TRBV11-2 and TRBJ1-2; D unresolved. Looked up from germline, CDR1 is SGHAT and CDR2 is FQNNGV. The CDR3 is made up of 13 amino acids. In DNA form, the CDR3 reads TGTGCCAGCAGCTTAGCCTACGGTTATGACTACACCTTC. Translation gives CASSLAYGYDYTF.

On this clonotype itself: Relative to the germline gene, one junction end is altered; a read error may explain this. The chain employs TRBV20-1 and TRBJ2-3, with D possibly being TRBD2 (7 bases). CDR1 and CDR2 from the germline V gene are DFQATT and SNEGSKA (reference sequence). The CDR3 totals 14 residues. CDR3 residues: CSALMRGGTDTHYF. Written as DNA, the CDR3 is TGTAGTGCCCTTATGAGGGGGGGGACGGATACGCACTATTTT.

As to this clonotype: A junction end diverges from the germline sequence, so it may reflect a read error. The chain has TRBV11-1 and TRBJ2-1; no clear D. Germline V gene lookup returns CDR1 SGHAT and CDR2 FQDESV (reference sequence). The CDR3 is 13 residues long. CDR3 nucleotides: TGTGCCAGCAGCTTAGTGTTCTTGCTAACCCAGATCTTC. It encodes CASSLVFLLTQIF.